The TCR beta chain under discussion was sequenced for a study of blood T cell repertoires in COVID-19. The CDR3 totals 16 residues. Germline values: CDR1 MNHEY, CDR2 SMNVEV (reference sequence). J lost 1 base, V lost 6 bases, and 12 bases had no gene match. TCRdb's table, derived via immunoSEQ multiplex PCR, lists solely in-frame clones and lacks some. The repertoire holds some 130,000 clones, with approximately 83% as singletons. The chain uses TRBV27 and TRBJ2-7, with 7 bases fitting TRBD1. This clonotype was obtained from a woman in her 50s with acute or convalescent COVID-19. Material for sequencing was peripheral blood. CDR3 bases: TGTGCCAGCAGCTTAACCGGGACAGCGAAATCCTACGAGCAGTACTTC. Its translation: CASSLTGTAKSYEQYF.